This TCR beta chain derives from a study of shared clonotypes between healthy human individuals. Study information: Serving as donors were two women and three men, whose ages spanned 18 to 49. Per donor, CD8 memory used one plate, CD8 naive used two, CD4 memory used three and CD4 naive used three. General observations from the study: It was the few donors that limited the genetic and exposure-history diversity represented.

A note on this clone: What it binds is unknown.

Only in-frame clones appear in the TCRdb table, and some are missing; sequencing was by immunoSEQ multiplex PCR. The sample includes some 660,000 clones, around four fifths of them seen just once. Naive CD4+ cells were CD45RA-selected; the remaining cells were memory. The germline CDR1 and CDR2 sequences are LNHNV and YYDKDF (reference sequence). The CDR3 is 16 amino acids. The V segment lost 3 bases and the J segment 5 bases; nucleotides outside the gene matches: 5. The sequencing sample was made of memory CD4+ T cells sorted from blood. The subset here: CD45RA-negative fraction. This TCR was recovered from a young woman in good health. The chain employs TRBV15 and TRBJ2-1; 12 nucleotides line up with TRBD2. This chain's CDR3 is CATSRGRTSGNNEQFF. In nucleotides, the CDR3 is TGTGCCACCAGCAGGGGTAGGACTAGCGGGAACAATGAGCAGTTCTTC.